These 8 T cell receptor beta chains originate from one sample sequenced in a study of graft-versus-host responses after intestinal transplantation. The assay was immunoSEQ multiplex PCR, and TCRdb's table has in-frame clones only and misses some. The table includes about 19,000 clones, about 80% detected once. Sequenced here: PBMCs, sampled 14 days after transplant. These receptors were taken from a human patient who received an intestinal transplant, so some T cells may come from the graft donor.

V is TRBV7-6 and J is TRBJ2-5; possibly TRBD2 for D (6 bases). Germline CDR1 and CDR2: SGHVS and FNYEAQ. V was cut by 1 base and J by 3 bases, with 6 bases left in between. The CDR3 extends over 13 amino acids. The CDR3 DNA follows: TGTGCCAGCAGCTTAGGACTAGAAGAGACCCAGTACTTC. It codes for CASSLGLEETQYF. Looking up the rest from reference TRBV7-6 and TRBJ2-5 gives the full variable domain: GAGVSQSPRYKVTKRGQDVALRCDPISGHVSLYWYRQALGQGPEFLTYFNYEAQQDKSGLPNDRFSAERPEGSISTLTIQRTEQRDSAMYRCASSLGLEETQYFGPGTRLLVL.

The chain combines TRBV2 with TRBJ1-4; 8 bases are shared with TRBD1. Losses at the gene ends were 6 bases for V and 8 bases for J; bases not matched to a gene: 8. The CDR3 has 14 amino acids. Per the germline V gene, CDR1 is SNHLY and CDR2 is FYNNEI. Here the CDR3 DNA reads TGTGCCAGCAGACAGCAGGGGGCAAGGGAAAAACTGTTTTTT. This codes for CASRQQGAREKLFF.

The genes are TRBV9 and TRBJ2-1, with D hard to call. CDR1 is SGDLS, CDR2 YYNGEE, per germline. The CDR3 has 12 residues. The V and J ends lost 0 bases and 5 bases respectively, with 3 bases between them. The CDR3 here is CASSVEDNEQFF. The CDR3 coding sequence is TGTGCCAGCAGCGTAGAGGACAATGAGCAGTTCTTC.

This chain uses TRBV6-1 with TRBJ1-3, with D unresolved. This CDR3 is 11 amino acids long. The V gene's germline CDR1 is MNHNS and CDR2 SASEGT. Trimming took 10 bases from V and 6 from J, leaving 10 bases between them. The CDR3 DNA reads TGTGCCACCGGCTCGGAAAACACCATATATTTT. Amino acids: CATGSENTIYF.

The V and J genes are TRBV10-3 and TRBJ2-4, with 10 bases identical to TRBD2. This CDR3 is 15 amino acids long. The germline V gene has CDR1 ENHRY and CDR2 SYGVKD. Losses at the gene ends were 0 bases for V and 6 bases for J; bases not matched to a gene: 2. The CDR3 DNA is TGTGCCATCAGTGAGTCTAGCGGGGGGTCAAACATTCAGTACTTC. This sequence encodes CAISESSGGSNIQYF.

The chain links TRBV6-9 to TRBJ2-7; the D gene is possibly TRBD1 (5 bases). Deletions cut 7 bases from V and 3 bases from J, with 16 bases between. The CDR3 spans 14 residues. Germline V gene lookup returns CDR1 MNHGY and CDR2 SVAAGI. CDR3 residues: CASIPAPGLYEQYF. The CDR3 nucleotides are TGTGCCAGCATCCCCGCGCCAGGGCTCTACGAGCAGTACTTC.

This chain joins TRBV7-8 and TRBJ2-7; maybe TRBD2 (5 bases). Germline V CDR1 and CDR2: SGHVS, FQNEAQ. The V end was cut by 4 bases, the J end by 7 bases, with 8 bases between. The CDR3 consists of 11 residues. This CDR3 is CASSYGLEQYF. CDR3 coding DNA: TGTGCCAGCAGCTATGGACTGGAGCAGTACTTC.

The V call is TRBV4-2, the J call TRBJ1-5; TRBD1 matches 9 bases. This CDR3 region has 14 residues. In germline, CDR1 is LGHNA, CDR2 YNFKEQ. J lost 5 bases, V lost 6 bases, and 5 bases had no gene match. Written as DNA, the CDR3 is TGTGCCAGCAGTTCACAGGGGGCGGATCAGCCCCAGCATTTT. Translated, it gives CASSSQGADQPQHF.